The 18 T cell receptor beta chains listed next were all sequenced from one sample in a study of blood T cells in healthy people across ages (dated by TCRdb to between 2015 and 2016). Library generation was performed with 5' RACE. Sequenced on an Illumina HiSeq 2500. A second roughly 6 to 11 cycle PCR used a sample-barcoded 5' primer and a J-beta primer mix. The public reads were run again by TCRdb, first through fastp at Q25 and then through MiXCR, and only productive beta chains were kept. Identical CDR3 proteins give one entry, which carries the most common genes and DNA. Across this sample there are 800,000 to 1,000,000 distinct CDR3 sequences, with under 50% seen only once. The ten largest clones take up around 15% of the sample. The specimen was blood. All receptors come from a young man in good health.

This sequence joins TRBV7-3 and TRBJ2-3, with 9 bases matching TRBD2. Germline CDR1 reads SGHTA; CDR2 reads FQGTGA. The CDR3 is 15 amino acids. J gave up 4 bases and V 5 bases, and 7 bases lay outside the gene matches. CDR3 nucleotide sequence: TGTGCCAGCAGCCCTACGGGACTAGCCCCAGATACGCAGTATTTT. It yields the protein CASSPTGLAPDTQYF.

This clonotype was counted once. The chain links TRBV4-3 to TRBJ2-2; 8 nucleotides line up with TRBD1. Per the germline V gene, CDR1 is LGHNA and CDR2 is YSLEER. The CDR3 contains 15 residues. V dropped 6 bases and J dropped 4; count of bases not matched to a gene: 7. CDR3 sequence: CASREDRGFTGELFF. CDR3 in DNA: TGCGCCAGCAGGGAAGACAGGGGTTTCACCGGGGAGCTGTTTTTT.

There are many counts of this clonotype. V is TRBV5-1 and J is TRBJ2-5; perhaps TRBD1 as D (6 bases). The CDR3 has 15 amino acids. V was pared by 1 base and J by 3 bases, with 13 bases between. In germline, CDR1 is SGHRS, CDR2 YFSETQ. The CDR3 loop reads CASSLRGTSEETQYF. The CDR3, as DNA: TGCGCCAGCAGCTTGAGGGGGACATCGGAAGAGACCCAGTACTTC.

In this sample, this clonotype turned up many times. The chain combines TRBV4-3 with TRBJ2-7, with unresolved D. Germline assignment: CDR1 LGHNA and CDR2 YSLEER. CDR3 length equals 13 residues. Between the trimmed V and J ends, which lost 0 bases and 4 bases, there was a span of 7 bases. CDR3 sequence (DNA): TGCGCCAGCAGCCAAGATCGCAGGTACGAGCAGTACTTC. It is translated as CASSQDRRYEQYF.

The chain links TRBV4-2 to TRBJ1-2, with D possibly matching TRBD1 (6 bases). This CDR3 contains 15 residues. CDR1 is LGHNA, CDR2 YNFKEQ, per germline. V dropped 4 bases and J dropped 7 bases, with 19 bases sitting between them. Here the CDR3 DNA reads TGTGCCAGCAGCCCCCCTATCACAGGGCGAGTTGGCTACACCTTC. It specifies CASSPPITGRVGYTF.

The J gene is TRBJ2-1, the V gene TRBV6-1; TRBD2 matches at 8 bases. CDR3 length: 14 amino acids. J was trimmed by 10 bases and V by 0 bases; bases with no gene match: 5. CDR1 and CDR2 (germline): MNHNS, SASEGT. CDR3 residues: CASSEARTSREQFF. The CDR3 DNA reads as TGTGCCAGCAGTGAAGCGAGGACTAGCAGGGAGCAGTTCTTC.

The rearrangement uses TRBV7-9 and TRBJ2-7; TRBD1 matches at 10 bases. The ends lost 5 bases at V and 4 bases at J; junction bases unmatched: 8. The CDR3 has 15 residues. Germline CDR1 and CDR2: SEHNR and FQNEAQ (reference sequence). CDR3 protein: CASSVRTGGAYEQYF. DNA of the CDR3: TGTGCCAGCAGCGTCAGGACAGGGGGAGCATACGAGCAGTACTTC. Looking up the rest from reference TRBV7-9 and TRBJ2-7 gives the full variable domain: DTGVSQNPRHKITKRGQNVTFRCDPISEHNRLYWYRQTLGQGPEFLTYFQNEAQLEKSRLLSDRFSAERPKGSFSTLEIQRTEQGDSAMYLCASSVRTGGAYEQYFGPGTRLTVT.

CDR3 loop: CASSLQGPTISGANVLTF. The CDR3 bases are TGTGCCAGCAGTCTCCAGGGACCTACTATCTCTGGGGCCAACGTCCTGACTTTC. V is TRBV27 and J is TRBJ2-6, with D perhaps TRBD1 or TRBD2 (5 bases each). Trimming removed 5 bases at V and 0 bases at J, with 17 bases between. There are 18 residues in the CDR3. Germline-derived CDR1 and CDR2 are MNHEY and SMNVEV (reference sequence).

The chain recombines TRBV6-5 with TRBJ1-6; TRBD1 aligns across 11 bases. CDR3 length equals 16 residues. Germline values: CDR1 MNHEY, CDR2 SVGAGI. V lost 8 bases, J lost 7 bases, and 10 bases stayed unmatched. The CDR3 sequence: CASGQGAASENSPLHF. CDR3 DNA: TGTGCCAGCGGACAGGGGGCGGCTAGTGAAAATTCACCCCTCCACTTT.

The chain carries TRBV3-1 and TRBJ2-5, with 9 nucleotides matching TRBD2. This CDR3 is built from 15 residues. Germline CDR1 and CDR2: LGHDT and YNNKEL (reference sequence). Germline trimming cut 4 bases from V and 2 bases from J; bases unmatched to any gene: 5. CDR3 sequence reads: CASSLGTSSQETQYF. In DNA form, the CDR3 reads TGTGCCAGCAGCCTCGGGACTAGCAGTCAAGAGACCCAGTACTTC.

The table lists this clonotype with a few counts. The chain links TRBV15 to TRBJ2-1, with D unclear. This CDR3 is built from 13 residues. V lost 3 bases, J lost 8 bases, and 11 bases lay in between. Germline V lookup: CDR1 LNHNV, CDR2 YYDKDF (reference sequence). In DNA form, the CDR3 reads TGTGCCACCAGCAGGGGTTATAAGGATGAGCAGTTCTTC. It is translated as CATSRGYKDEQFF.

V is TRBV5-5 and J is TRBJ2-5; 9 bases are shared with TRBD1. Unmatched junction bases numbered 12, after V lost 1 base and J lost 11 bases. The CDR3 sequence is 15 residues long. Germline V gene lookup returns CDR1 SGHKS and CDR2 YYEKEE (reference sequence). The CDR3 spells CASSLWTGVGNEQYF. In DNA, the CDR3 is TGTGCCAGCAGCTTGTGGACAGGGGTAGGGAATGAGCAGTACTTC.

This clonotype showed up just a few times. This CDR3 reads CSATWDRTTSNQPQHF. The CDR3 DNA sequence: TGCAGTGCAACTTGGGACAGGACAACTAGCAATCAGCCCCAGCATTTT. This chain connects TRBV20-1 to TRBJ1-5, with 8 nucleotides matching TRBD1. The CDR3 contains 16 residues. Germline CDR1 DFQATT, CDR2 SNEGSKA (reference sequence). V dropped 6 bases and J dropped 0; count of bases not matched to a gene: 10.

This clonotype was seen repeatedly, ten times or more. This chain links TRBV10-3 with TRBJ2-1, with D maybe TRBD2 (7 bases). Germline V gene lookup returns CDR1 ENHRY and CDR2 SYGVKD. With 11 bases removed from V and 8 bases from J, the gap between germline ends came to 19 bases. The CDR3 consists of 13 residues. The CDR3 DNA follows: TGTGCCTCTAAGGCGGGGGACATCGATGAGCAGTTCTTC. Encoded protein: CASKAGDIDEQFF.

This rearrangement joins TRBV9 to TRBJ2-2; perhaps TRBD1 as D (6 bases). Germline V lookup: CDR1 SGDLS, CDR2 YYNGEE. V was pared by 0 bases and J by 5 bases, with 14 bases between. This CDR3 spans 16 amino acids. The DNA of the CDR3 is TGTGCCAGCAGCGTAGGTGTGGGGGCGGATACCGGGGAGCTGTTTTTT. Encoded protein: CASSVGVGADTGELFF. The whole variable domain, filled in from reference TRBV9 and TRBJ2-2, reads DSGVTQTPKHLITATGQRVTLRCSPRSGDLSVYWYQQSLDQGLQFLIQYYNGEERAKGNILERFSAQQFPDLHSELNLSSLELGDSALYFCASSVGVGADTGELFFGEGSRLTVL.

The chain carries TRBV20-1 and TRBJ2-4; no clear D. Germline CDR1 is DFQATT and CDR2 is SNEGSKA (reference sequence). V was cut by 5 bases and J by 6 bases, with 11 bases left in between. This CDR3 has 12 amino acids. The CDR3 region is CSAWDSRNIQYF. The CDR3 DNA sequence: TGCAGTGCTTGGGATTCCAGAAACATTCAGTACTTC.

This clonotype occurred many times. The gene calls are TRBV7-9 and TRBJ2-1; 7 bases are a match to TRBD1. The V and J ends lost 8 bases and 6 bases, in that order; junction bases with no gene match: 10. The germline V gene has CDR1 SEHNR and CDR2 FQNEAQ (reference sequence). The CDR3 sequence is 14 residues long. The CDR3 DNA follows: TGTGCCAGCGCCGCAGGGGGAATCAGCAATGAGCAGTTCTTC. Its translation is CASAAGGISNEQFF.

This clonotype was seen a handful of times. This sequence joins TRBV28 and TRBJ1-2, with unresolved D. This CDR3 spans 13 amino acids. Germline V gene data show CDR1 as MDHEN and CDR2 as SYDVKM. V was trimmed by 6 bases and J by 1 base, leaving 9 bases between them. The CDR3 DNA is TGTGCCAGCAGCCCAGGTTATAACTATGGCTACACCTTC. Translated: CASSPGYNYGYTF.